This T cell receptor beta chain appears in the sequencing data of a study of blood T cells in healthy people across ages. Next came a second PCR, run for about 7 to 12 cycles, which used a sample-barcoded 5' primer along with a J-beta primer mix. Every cDNA molecule bore a tag from a template-switch adaptor containing 12 random nucleotides. From the 5' RACE reads, TCRdb called clonotypes with MiXCR, one entry per CDR3 protein. Of some 860,000 distinct CDR3 sequences detected, approximately 60% appear once; the ten largest clones hold around 25%. Samples had at least 7 million PBMCs isolated from them. Germline assignment: CDR1 MNHEY and CDR2 SMNVEV (reference sequence). CDR3 length equals 18 residues. Trimming removed 5 bases from V and 2 bases from J; junction bases left unmatched: 18. To note about this clonotype: What it recognizes is unknown.

Study-level results: When set beside aged donors, long-lived donors presented more naive CD4+ cells and higher diversity.

The source is a man aged 40-55 years in good health. J is TRBJ2-7 and V is TRBV27, with 7 bases that match TRBD1. The sample taken for sequencing was blood. The CDR3 loop is CASSIVYGIGQVPYEQYF. CDR3 in DNA: TGTGCCAGCAGTATAGTATATGGGATCGGACAGGTCCCCTACGAGCAGTACTTC.